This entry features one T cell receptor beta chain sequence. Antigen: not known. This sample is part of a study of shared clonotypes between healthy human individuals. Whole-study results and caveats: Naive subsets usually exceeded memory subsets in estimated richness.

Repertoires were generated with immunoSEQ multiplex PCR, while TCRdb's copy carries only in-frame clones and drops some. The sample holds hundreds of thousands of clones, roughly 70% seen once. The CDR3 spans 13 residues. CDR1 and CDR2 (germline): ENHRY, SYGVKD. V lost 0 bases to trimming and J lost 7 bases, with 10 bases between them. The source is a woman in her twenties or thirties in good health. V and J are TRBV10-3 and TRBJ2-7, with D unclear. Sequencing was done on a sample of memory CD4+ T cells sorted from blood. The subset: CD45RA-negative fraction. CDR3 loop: CAISESAAVEQYF. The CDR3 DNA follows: TGTGCCATCAGTGAGTCTGCCGCAGTGGAGCAGTACTTC.